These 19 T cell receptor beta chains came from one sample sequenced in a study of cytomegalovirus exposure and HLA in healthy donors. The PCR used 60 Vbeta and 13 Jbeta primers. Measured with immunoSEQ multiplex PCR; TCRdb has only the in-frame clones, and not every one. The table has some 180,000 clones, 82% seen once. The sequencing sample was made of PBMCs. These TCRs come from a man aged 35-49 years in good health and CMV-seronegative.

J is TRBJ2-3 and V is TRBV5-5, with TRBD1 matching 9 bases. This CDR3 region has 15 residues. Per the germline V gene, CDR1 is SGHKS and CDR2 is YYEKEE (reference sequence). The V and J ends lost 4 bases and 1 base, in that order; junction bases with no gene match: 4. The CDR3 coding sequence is TGTGCCAGCAGCACCTGGACAGGGGGCACAGATACGCAGTATTTT. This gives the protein CASSTWTGGTDTQYF.

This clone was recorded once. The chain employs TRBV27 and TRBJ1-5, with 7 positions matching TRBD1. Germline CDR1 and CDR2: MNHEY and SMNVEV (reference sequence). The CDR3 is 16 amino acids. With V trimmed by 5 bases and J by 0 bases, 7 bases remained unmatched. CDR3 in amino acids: CASSTGTATSNQPQHF. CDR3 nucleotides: TGTGCCAGCAGTACAGGGACAGCCACTAGCAATCAGCCCCAGCATTTT.

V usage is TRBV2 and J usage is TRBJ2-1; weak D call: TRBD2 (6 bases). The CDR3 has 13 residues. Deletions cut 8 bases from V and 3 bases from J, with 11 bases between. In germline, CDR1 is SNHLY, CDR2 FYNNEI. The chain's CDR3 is CASCIAVYNEQFF. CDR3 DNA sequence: TGTGCCAGCTGTATAGCGGTCTACAATGAGCAGTTCTTC.

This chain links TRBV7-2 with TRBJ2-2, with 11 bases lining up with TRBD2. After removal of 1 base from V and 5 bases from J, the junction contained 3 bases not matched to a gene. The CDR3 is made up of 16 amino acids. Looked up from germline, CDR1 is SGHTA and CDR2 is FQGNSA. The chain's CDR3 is CASSLGLAGGTGELFF. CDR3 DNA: TGTGCCAGCAGCTTAGGTCTAGCGGGAGGAACCGGGGAGCTGTTTTTT.

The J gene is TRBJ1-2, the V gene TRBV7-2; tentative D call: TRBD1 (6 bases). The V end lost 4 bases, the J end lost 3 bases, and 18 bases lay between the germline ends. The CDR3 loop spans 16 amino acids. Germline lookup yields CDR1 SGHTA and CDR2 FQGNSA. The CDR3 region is CASSSVSAGADYGYTF. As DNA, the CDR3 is TGTGCCAGCAGCTCCGTCTCGGCGGGGGCCGACTATGGCTACACCTTC. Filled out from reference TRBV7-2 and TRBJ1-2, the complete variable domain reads GAGVSQSPSNKVTEKGKDVELRCDPISGHTALYWYRQSLGQGLEFLIYFQGNSAPDKSGLPSDRFSAERTGGSVSTLTIQRTQQEDSAVYLCASSSVSAGADYGYTFGSGTRLTVV.

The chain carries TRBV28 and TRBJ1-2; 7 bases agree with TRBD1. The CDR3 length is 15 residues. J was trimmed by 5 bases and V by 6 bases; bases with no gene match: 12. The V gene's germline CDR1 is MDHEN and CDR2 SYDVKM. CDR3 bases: TGTGCCAGCAGGGGAAGGGGGCACGGGTTGTATGGCTACACCTTC. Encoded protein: CASRGRGHGLYGYTF.

The CDR3 nucleotides read TGTGCCAGCAGCTACACGGGGGAGTTCTACGAGCAGTACTTC. The encoded protein is CASSYTGEFYEQYF. The V gene is TRBV7-9, the J gene TRBJ2-7, with D maybe TRBD2 (6 bases). CDR3 length: 14 amino acids. The ends were cut back, 4 bases at V and 3 bases at J, with 13 bases in the middle. The germline gives CDR1 SEHNR, CDR2 FQNEAQ (reference sequence).

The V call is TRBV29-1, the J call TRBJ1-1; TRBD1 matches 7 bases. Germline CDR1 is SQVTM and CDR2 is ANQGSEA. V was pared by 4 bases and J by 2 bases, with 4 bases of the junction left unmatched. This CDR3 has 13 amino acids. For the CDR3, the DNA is TGCAGCGTTGGACAGGGTATCAACACTGAAGCTTTCTTT. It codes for CSVGQGINTEAFF.

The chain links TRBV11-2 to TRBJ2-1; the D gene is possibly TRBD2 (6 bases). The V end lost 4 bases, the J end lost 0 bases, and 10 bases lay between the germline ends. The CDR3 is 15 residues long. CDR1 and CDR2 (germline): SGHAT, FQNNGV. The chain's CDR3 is CASSYSGRSYNEQFF. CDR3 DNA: TGTGCCAGCAGCTATAGCGGCCGCTCCTACAATGAGCAGTTCTTC.

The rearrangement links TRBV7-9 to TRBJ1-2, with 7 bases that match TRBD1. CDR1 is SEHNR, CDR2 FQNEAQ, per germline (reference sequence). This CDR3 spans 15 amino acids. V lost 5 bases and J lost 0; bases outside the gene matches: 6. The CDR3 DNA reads TGTGCCAGCAGCGATGGGACAGCTTCTAACTATGGCTACACCTTC. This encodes CASSDGTASNYGYTF.

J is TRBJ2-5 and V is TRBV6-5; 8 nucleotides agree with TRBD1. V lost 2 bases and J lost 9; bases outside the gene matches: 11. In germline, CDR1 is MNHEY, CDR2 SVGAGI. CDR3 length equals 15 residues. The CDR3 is CASSYDRVDRVAQYF. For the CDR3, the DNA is TGTGCCAGCAGTTACGACAGGGTGGACAGGGTGGCCCAGTACTTC.

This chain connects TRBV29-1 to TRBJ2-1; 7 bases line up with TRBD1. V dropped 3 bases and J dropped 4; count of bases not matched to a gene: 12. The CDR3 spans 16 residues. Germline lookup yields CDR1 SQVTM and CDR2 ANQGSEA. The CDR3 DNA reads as TGCAGCGTTGAGGGGGCCCCGACAGGGCGATACAATGAGCAGTTCTTC. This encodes CSVEGAPTGRYNEQFF.

The CDR3 loop is CASSFTGPGANVLTF. Here the CDR3 DNA reads TGTGCCAGCAGCTTTACAGGGCCTGGGGCCAACGTCCTGACTTTC. V and J are TRBV7-2 and TRBJ2-6; TRBD1 is a possible D gene (6 bases). The V and J ends lost 3 bases and 2 bases respectively, with 8 bases between them. CDR3 size: 15 residues. Germline-derived CDR1 and CDR2 are SGHTA and FQGNSA. The whole variable domain, remainder taken from reference TRBV7-2 and TRBJ2-6, is GAGVSQSPSNKVTEKGKDVELRCDPISGHTALYWYRQSLGQGLEFLIYFQGNSAPDKSGLPSDRFSAERTGGSVSTLTIQRTQQEDSAVYLCASSFTGPGANVLTFGAGSRLTVL.

As DNA, the CDR3 is TGTGCCAGCAGAGAGTTGGGGGGGCGCACAGATACGCAGTATTTT. Translating it yields CASRELGGRTDTQYF. The gene calls are TRBV6-5 and TRBJ2-3, with TRBD2 as a possible D gene (7 bases). The CDR3 has 15 amino acids. The germline gives CDR1 MNHEY, CDR2 SVGAGI. V was trimmed by 6 bases and J by 1 base, leaving 14 bases between them.

CDR3 sequence: CASSLSGTGFTDTQYF. As DNA, the CDR3 is TGTGCCAGCAGCTTGTCAGGGACAGGTTTTACAGATACGCAGTATTTT. V is TRBV5-4 and J is TRBJ2-3; 8 nucleotides agree with TRBD1. The CDR3 totals 16 residues. Germline trimming cut 1 base from V and 3 bases from J; bases unmatched to any gene: 7. Germline V gene lookup returns CDR1 SGHNT and CDR2 YYREEE (reference sequence).

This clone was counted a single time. The CDR3 loop reads CASSPRDRVTEYYGYTF. The DNA for the CDR3 is TGTGCCAGCAGCCCCCGGGACAGGGTGACGGAGTACTATGGCTACACCTTC. V and J are TRBV2 and TRBJ1-2, with 9 positions matching TRBD1. This CDR3 is 17 amino acids long. The germline gives CDR1 SNHLY, CDR2 FYNNEI. V was pared by 6 bases and J by 3 bases, with 14 bases of the junction left unmatched.

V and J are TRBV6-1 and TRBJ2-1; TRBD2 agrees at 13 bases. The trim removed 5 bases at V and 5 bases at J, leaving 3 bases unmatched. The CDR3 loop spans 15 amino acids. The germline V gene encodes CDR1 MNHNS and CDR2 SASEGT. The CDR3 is CASSTGTSGDNEQFF. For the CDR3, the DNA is TGTGCCAGCAGTACCGGGACTAGCGGGGACAATGAGCAGTTCTTC.

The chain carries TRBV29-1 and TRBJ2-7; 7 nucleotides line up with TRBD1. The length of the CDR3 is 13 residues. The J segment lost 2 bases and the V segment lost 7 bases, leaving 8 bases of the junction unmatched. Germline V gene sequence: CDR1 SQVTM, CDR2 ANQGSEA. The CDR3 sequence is CSARQGGTYEQYF. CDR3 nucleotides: TGCAGCGCCAGACAGGGTGGTACCTACGAGCAGTACTTC.

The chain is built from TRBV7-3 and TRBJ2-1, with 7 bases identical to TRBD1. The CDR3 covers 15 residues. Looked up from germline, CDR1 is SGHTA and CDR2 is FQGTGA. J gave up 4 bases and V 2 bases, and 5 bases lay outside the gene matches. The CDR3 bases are TGTGCCAGCAGCTTACACCAGGGGGATTACAATGAGCAGTTCTTC. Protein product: CASSLHQGDYNEQFF. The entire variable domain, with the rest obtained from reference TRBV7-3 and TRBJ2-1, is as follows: GAGVSQTPSNKVTEKGKYVELRCDPISGHTALYWYRQSLGQGPEFLIYFQGTGAADDSGLPNDRFFAVRPEGSVSTLKIQRTERGDSAVYLCASSLHQGDYNEQFFGPGTRLTVL.